These T cell receptor beta chains were read from a single sample in a study of radiation and T cells in renal cell carcinoma. Data came from immunoSEQ multiplex PCR; TCRdb stores just in-frame clones and leaves some out. The sample shows approximately 140,000 clones, 88% of them seen only once. Sequencing used blood, obtained from a patient whose treatment included radiotherapy and nephrectomy. These receptor sequences come from a woman between 65 and 79 years old with renal cell carcinoma. CDR3s include the opening cysteine and the closing phenylalanine or tryptophan. Each record gives: clone size, D gene, J gene, V gene, CDR3 protein, CDR3 DNA. The D gene is left open where the match is weak. Expanded clones are given a class, and other clones once, few, many or no size at all.

clone size: -
D gene: -
J gene: TRBJ2-3
V gene: TRBV18
CDR3 protein: CASSPPGTLTDTQYF
CDR3 DNA: TGTGCCAGCTCACCACCGGGGACACTCACAGATACGCAGTATTTT

clone size: -
D gene: -
J gene: TRBJ1-1
V gene: TRBV2
CDR3 protein: CASRAGMNTEAFF
CDR3 DNA: TGTGCCAGCAGAGCAGGCATGAACACTGAAGCTTTCTTT

clone size: -
D gene: TRBD2
J gene: TRBJ2-1
V gene: TRBV9
CDR3 protein: CASSVVPGGLNEQFF
CDR3 DNA: TGTGCCAGCAGCGTAGTTCCGGGGGGATTGAATGAGCAGTTCTTC

clone size: -
D gene: TRBD1
J gene: TRBJ1-2
V gene: TRBV28
CDR3 protein: CASSSGTGNYGYTF
CDR3 DNA: TGTGCCAGCAGTTCCGGGACAGGGAACTATGGCTACACCTTC

clone size: -
D gene: -
J gene: TRBJ2-1
V gene: TRBV7-9
CDR3 protein: CASSLARQGSYNEQFF
CDR3 DNA: TGTGCCAGCAGCTTAGCCCGTCAGGGGTCCTACAATGAGCAGTTCTTC

clone size: once
D gene: TRBD2
J gene: TRBJ2-5
V gene: TRBV28
CDR3 protein: CASSPRTSGGYQETQYF
CDR3 DNA: TGTGCCAGCAGTCCGAGGACTAGCGGGGGGTACCAAGAGACCCAGTACTTC

clone size: -
D gene: -
J gene: TRBJ1-6
V gene: TRBV7-9
CDR3 protein: CASSYGNSPLHF
CDR3 DNA: TGTGCCAGCAGCTATGGGAATTCACCCCTCCACTTT

clone size: -
D gene: -
J gene: TRBJ1-6
V gene: TRBV25-1
CDR3 protein: CASRGPQGYSPLHF
CDR3 DNA: TGTGCCAGCAGAGGACCTCAAGGGTACTCACCCCTCCACTTT

clone size: -
D gene: TRBD1
J gene: TRBJ1-1
V gene: TRBV5-5
CDR3 protein: CASSFTSGTGGFQNTEAFF
CDR3 DNA: TGTGCCAGCAGCTTTACCTCCGGGACAGGGGGTTTCCAAAACACTGAAGCTTTCTTT

clone size: few
D gene: -
J gene: TRBJ1-1
V gene: TRBV28
CDR3 protein: CASSLQERNTEAFF
CDR3 DNA: TGTGCCAGCAGTTTACAGGAGAGGAACACTGAAGCTTTCTTT

clone size: once
D gene: -
J gene: TRBJ1-6
V gene: TRBV4-1
CDR3 protein: CASSQMNSPLHF
CDR3 DNA: TGCGCCAGCAGCCAAATGAATTCACCCCTCCACTTT

clone size: -
D gene: -
J gene: TRBJ1-5
V gene: TRBV6-1
CDR3 protein: CASIGFTWSNQPQHF
CDR3 DNA: TGTGCCAGCATTGGGTTTACTTGGAGCAATCAGCCCCAGCATTTT

clone size: -
D gene: TRBD2
J gene: TRBJ2-3
V gene: TRBV2
CDR3 protein: CASSEGLAGGRGTDTQYF
CDR3 DNA: TGTGCCAGCAGTGAAGGGCTAGCGGGGGGGCGGGGCACAGATACGCAGTATTTT

clone size: -
D gene: -
J gene: TRBJ1-5
V gene: TRBV27
CDR3 protein: CASSLSGAYNQPQHF
CDR3 DNA: TGTGCCAGCAGTTTATCAGGCGCTTACAATCAGCCCCAGCATTTT

clone size: -
D gene: TRBD1
J gene: TRBJ2-2
V gene: TRBV28
CDR3 protein: CASTTGAGELFF
CDR3 DNA: TGTGCCAGCACGACAGGGGCCGGGGAGCTGTTTTTT

clone size: -
D gene: -
J gene: TRBJ1-6
V gene: TRBV30
CDR3 protein: CAWTNPRGAYNSPLHF
CDR3 DNA: TGTGCCTGGACCAATCCCCGGGGGGCATATAATTCACCCCTCCACTTT

clone size: -
D gene: -
J gene: TRBJ1-1
V gene: TRBV11-3
CDR3 protein: CASSGSGTEAFF
CDR3 DNA: TGTGCCAGCAGCGGGAGTGGGACTGAAGCTTTCTTT

clone size: -
D gene: TRBD1
J gene: TRBJ2-2
V gene: TRBV5-4
CDR3 protein: CASTRDRGLDTGELFF
CDR3 DNA: TGTGCCAGCACCCGGGACAGGGGGCTGGACACCGGGGAGCTGTTTTTT

clone size: -
D gene: TRBD1
J gene: TRBJ1-2
V gene: TRBV5-1
CDR3 protein: CASSRTGQTEGYTF
CDR3 DNA: TGCGCCAGCAGCCGGACAGGGCAAACGGAGGGCTACACCTTC

clone size: -
D gene: -
J gene: TRBJ2-1
V gene: TRBV11-3
CDR3 protein: CASSPGLDHNEQFF
CDR3 DNA: TGTGCCAGCAGTCCGGGACTCGACCACAATGAGCAGTTCTTC

clone size: -
D gene: -
J gene: TRBJ2-7
V gene: TRBV19
CDR3 protein: CASRMRGGYEQYF
CDR3 DNA: TGTGCCAGTCGCATGAGGGGTGGGTACGAGCAGTACTTC

clone size: -
D gene: TRBD2
J gene: TRBJ2-1
V gene: TRBV27
CDR3 protein: CASSPRGTNPYNEQFF
CDR3 DNA: TGTGCCAGCAGTCCACGGGGGACTAACCCCTACAATGAGCAGTTCTTC

clone size: -
D gene: -
J gene: TRBJ2-2
V gene: TRBV14
CDR3 protein: CASSQDLAGELFF
CDR3 DNA: TGTGCCAGCAGCCAAGACTTGGCCGGGGAGCTGTTTTTT

clone size: once
D gene: -
J gene: TRBJ1-6
V gene: TRBV4-2
CDR3 protein: CASSQVVGTTNSPLHF
CDR3 DNA: TGTGCCAGCAGCCAAGTCGTAGGGACAACAAATTCACCCCTCCACTTT

clone size: once
D gene: -
J gene: TRBJ2-3
V gene: TRBV7-7
CDR3 protein: CASSLSDGSTDTQYF
CDR3 DNA: TGTGCTAGCAGCTTAAGCGACGGCAGCACAGATACGCAGTATTTT

clone size: -
D gene: -
J gene: TRBJ2-2
V gene: TRBV30
CDR3 protein: CAWGSFTGELFF
CDR3 DNA: TGTGCCTGGGGGTCCTTCACCGGGGAGCTGTTTTTT

clone size: -
D gene: -
J gene: TRBJ2-7
V gene: TRBV6-5
CDR3 protein: CASSYGTSLYEQYF
CDR3 DNA: TGTGCCAGCAGTTACGGGACATCGCTCTACGAGCAGTACTTC

clone size: -
D gene: -
J gene: TRBJ1-1
V gene: TRBV6-5
CDR3 protein: CASTGLVNTEAFF
CDR3 DNA: TGTGCCAGCACGGGTCTAGTGAACACTGAAGCTTTCTTT

clone size: -
D gene: TRBD1
J gene: TRBJ1-2
V gene: TRBV15
CDR3 protein: CATSRKQGWGYTF
CDR3 DNA: TGTGCCACCAGCAGAAAACAGGGGTGGGGCTACACCTTC

clone size: -
D gene: TRBD1
J gene: TRBJ1-4
V gene: TRBV5-1
CDR3 protein: CASRGQGASEKLFF
CDR3 DNA: TGCGCCAGCAGGGGACAGGGGGCGAGTGAAAAACTGTTTTTT

clone size: once
D gene: TRBD1
J gene: TRBJ1-5
V gene: TRBV9
CDR3 protein: CASSSTGTGGQPQHF
CDR3 DNA: TGTGCCAGCAGCTCAACCGGGACAGGGGGTCAGCCCCAGCATTTT

clone size: -
D gene: -
J gene: TRBJ1-6
V gene: TRBV7-8
CDR3 protein: CASSLSVQGYNSPLHF
CDR3 DNA: TGTGCCAGCAGCTTATCCGTCCAGGGGTATAATTCACCCCTCCACTTT

clone size: -
D gene: -
J gene: TRBJ1-3
V gene: TRBV13
CDR3 protein: CASSYRNTIYF
CDR3 DNA: TGTGCCAGCAGCTACAGAAACACCATATATTTT

clone size: -
D gene: TRBD1
J gene: TRBJ1-3
V gene: TRBV7-2
CDR3 protein: CASSSWSGGGNTIYF
CDR3 DNA: TGTGCCAGCAGCTCTTGGTCAGGGGGTGGAAACACCATATATTTT

clone size: few
D gene: -
J gene: TRBJ1-5
V gene: TRBV7-2
CDR3 protein: CASSLGYQPQHF
CDR3 DNA: TGTGCCAGCAGCTTGGGGTATCAGCCCCAGCATTTT

clone size: -
D gene: TRBD1
J gene: TRBJ2-3
V gene: TRBV29-1
CDR3 protein: CSAGQGAGDTQYF
CDR3 DNA: TGCAGCGCAGGACAGGGGGCTGGAGATACGCAGTATTTT

clone size: -
D gene: TRBD1
J gene: TRBJ2-7
V gene: TRBV29-1
CDR3 protein: CSVWTGGVYEQYF
CDR3 DNA: TGCAGCGTTTGGACAGGGGGCGTATACGAGCAGTACTTC

clone size: -
D gene: TRBD1
J gene: TRBJ2-1
V gene: TRBV7-8
CDR3 protein: CASSLGRGQGEQFF
CDR3 DNA: TGTGCCAGCAGCTTAGGCAGGGGGCAAGGTGAGCAGTTCTTC

clone size: -
D gene: -
J gene: TRBJ1-5
V gene: TRBV6-5
CDR3 protein: CASSYAAGTQPQHF
CDR3 DNA: TGTGCCAGCAGTTACGCGGCAGGGACTCAGCCCCAGCATTTT

clone size: -
D gene: -
J gene: TRBJ2-5
V gene: TRBV19
CDR3 protein: CASSHRAQGRETQYF
CDR3 DNA: TGTGCCAGTAGCCACAGGGCCCAGGGCAGGGAGACCCAGTACTTC

clone size: few
D gene: TRBD1
J gene: TRBJ1-1
V gene: TRBV9
CDR3 protein: CASSVFTGVNTEAFF
CDR3 DNA: TGTGCCAGCAGCGTCTTTACAGGGGTAAACACTGAAGCTTTCTTT

clone size: -
D gene: TRBD1
J gene: TRBJ1-1
V gene: TRBV4-2
CDR3 protein: CASSQGGTGGTEAFF
CDR3 DNA: TGTGCCAGCAGCCAAGGTGGGACAGGGGGCACTGAAGCTTTCTTT

clone size: few
D gene: -
J gene: TRBJ2-7
V gene: TRBV10-1
CDR3 protein: CASSEWFSTYEQYF
CDR3 DNA: TGCGCCAGCAGTGAGTGGTTTTCGACCTACGAGCAGTACTTC

clone size: -
D gene: -
J gene: TRBJ1-5
V gene: TRBV4-2
CDR3 protein: CASSQVGLSNQPQHF
CDR3 DNA: TGTGCCAGCAGCCAAGTGGGCCTTAGCAATCAGCCCCAGCATTTT

clone size: -
D gene: -
J gene: TRBJ1-2
V gene: TRBV4-2
CDR3 protein: CASSQGRQPNYGYTF
CDR3 DNA: TGTGCCAGCAGCCAAGGGCGACAGCCTAACTATGGCTACACCTTC